This entry is about one T cell receptor beta chain. The sample comes from a study of shared clonotypes between healthy human individuals. As for the study in general: Every donor yielded three CD4 naive, three CD4 memory, two CD8 naive and one CD8 memory plate.

Profiled with immunoSEQ multiplex PCR; TCRdb holds only in-frame clones, not every one. The table shows roughly 570,000 clones, with about 98% occurring only once. Only CD45RO-negative cells positively selected for CCR7 counted as naive CD8 cells, so terminally differentiated effector memory CD45RA+ cells were excluded. V lost 3 bases to trimming and J lost 7 bases; unmatched junction nucleotides: 11. CDR3 length equals 15 residues. Germline CDR1 is MDHEN and CDR2 is SYDVKM. This sequence originates from a young man in good health. V and J are TRBV28 and TRBJ2-7; 8 bases map to TRBD1. Source material: naive CD8+ T cells sorted from blood. In DNA form, the CDR3 reads TGTGCCAGCAGTTTTATCGGGACAGGTCGGGAAGAGCAGTACTTC. Its translation: CASSFIGTGREEQYF.